The 30 T cell receptor beta chains below all came from one sample that was sequenced in a study of memory CD4+ T cells and cytomegalovirus serostatus. Single viable CD3+CD4+CD8-CD45RO+ cells were sorted as the memory CD4+ T cells. Only in-frame clones appear in the TCRdb table, and some are missing; sequencing was by immunoSEQ multiplex PCR. This sample has some 87,000 clones; around 80% occur once, and the top ten carry about 3.6%. The specimen sequenced was memory CD4+ T cells from blood. All receptors come from an adult in good health and CMV-seropositive.

This clone has only one observation. This chain links TRBV5-1 with TRBJ2-2; weak D call: TRBD2 (5 bases). V lost 7 bases and J lost 7, with 17 bases in between. The CDR3 contains 14 residues. Germline V gene lookup returns CDR1 SGHRS and CDR2 YFSETQ. The CDR3 is CASRGPISGGELFF. The CDR3 DNA reads as TGCGCCAGCCGCGGGCCGATTTCAGGCGGGGAGCTGTTTTTT.

The chain combines TRBV5-6 with TRBJ1-4; D remains unclear. Per germline, CDR1 SGHDT and CDR2 YYEEEE. The CDR3 runs to 13 residues. Trimming cost V 3 bases and J 5 bases, with 8 bases left between them. The CDR3 nucleotides read TGTGCCAGCAGCTCAACGCCCAATGAAAAACTGTTTTTT. Translating gives CASSSTPNEKLFF.

The rearrangement links TRBV27 to TRBJ1-2; a possible D gene is TRBD1 (6 bases). The V end was cut by 10 bases, the J end by 2 bases, with 20 bases between. Germline CDR1 and CDR2: MNHEY and SMNVEV (reference sequence). This CDR3 region has 15 residues. In DNA, the CDR3 is TGTGCCACCCATTCCGCAGGGGCCGAGAACTATGGCTACACCTTC. Translated: CATHSAGAENYGYTF.

V and J are TRBV5-1 and TRBJ1-1; D might be TRBD1 (6 bases). The germline V and J ends were trimmed by 0 bases and 6 bases, with 9 bases remaining between them. The CDR3 spans 13 residues. Germline loops: CDR1 SGHRS, CDR2 YFSETQ. The CDR3 DNA follows: TGCGCCAGCAGCTTGGGGACAGACGCTGAAGCTTTCTTT. Amino acids: CASSLGTDAEAFF.

This chain links TRBV29-1 with TRBJ2-3, with 11 bases that match TRBD2. CDR1 and CDR2 from the germline V gene are SQVTM and ANQGSEA. The V segment lost 5 bases and the J segment 1 base; nucleotides outside the gene matches: 5. This CDR3 has 15 residues. The chain's CDR3 is CSVRELAGGTDTQYF. CDR3 in DNA: TGCAGCGTTCGCGAACTAGCGGGGGGCACAGATACGCAGTATTTT.

This clone has a single count. The chain employs TRBV5-5 and TRBJ1-4; TRBD1 agrees at 7 bases. V lost 2 bases and J lost 5; bases outside the gene matches: 6. The CDR3 loop spans 15 amino acids. Germline CDR1 reads SGHKS; CDR2 reads YYEKEE (reference sequence). CDR3 region: CASSFQTTGNEKLFF. In nucleotides, the CDR3 is TGTGCCAGCAGCTTCCAAACGACAGGGAATGAAAAACTGTTTTTT.

The chain couples TRBV4-1 to TRBJ2-1, with 14 bases identical to TRBD2. V shed 1 base and J 7 bases; nucleotides not matched to a gene: 3. Germline V gene sequence: CDR1 MGHRA, CDR2 YSYEKL. The CDR3 consists of 16 residues. The CDR3 nucleotides read TGCGCCAGCAGCCAAGGGACTAGCGGGAGGTTTAATGAGCAGTTCTTC. Translation gives CASSQGTSGRFNEQFF.

V gene TRBV11-1 combines with J gene TRBJ2-3; possibly TRBD2 for D (6 bases). The CDR3 is made up of 15 amino acids. CDR1 and CDR2 from the germline V gene are SGHAT and FQDESV (reference sequence). V was shortened by 7 bases and J by 1 base, with 15 bases between the two germline ends. This CDR3 is CASTRRVAGTDTQYF. CDR3 DNA sequence: TGTGCCAGCACTAGGAGGGTGGCCGGCACAGATACGCAGTATTTT. Full variable domain (rest looked up from reference TRBV11-1 and TRBJ2-3): EAEVAQSPRYKITEKSQAVAFWCDPISGHATLYWYRQILGQGPELLVQFQDESVVDDSQLPKDRFSAERLKGVDSTLKIQPAELGDSAMYLCASTRRVAGTDTQYFGPGTRLTVL.

This clone appeared a few times. This chain uses TRBV5-1 with TRBJ1-2; 7 bases match TRBD1. The ends lost 4 bases at V and 8 bases at J; junction bases unmatched: 11. The CDR3 extends over 14 amino acids. Germline assignment: CDR1 SGHRS and CDR2 YFSETQ. This CDR3 is CASSNHRTGVGYTF. The CDR3 DNA reads TGCGCCAGCAGCAATCATCGGACAGGCGTCGGCTACACCTTC.

This clone was observed a single time. The V and J genes are TRBV28 and TRBJ1-2, with D uncertain. V was shortened by 4 bases and J by 5 bases, with 8 bases between the two germline ends. The germline V gene has CDR1 MDHEN and CDR2 SYDVKM. The CDR3 loop spans 12 amino acids. The CDR3 DNA is TGTGCCAGCAGTTATAAGGGATATGGCTACACCTTC. Translating it yields CASSYKGYGYTF.

V usage is TRBV27 and J usage is TRBJ1-5, with D maybe TRBD1 (6 bases). Trimming stripped 2 bases from V and 4 bases from J, with 18 bases between. This CDR3 region has 17 residues. CDR1 is MNHEY, CDR2 SMNVEV, per germline (reference sequence). Here the CDR3 reads CASSLELWGRGNQPQHF. Written as DNA, the CDR3 is TGTGCCAGCAGTTTAGAGCTCTGGGGGCGGGGGAATCAGCCCCAGCATTTT.

The chain recombines TRBV7-2 with TRBJ1-1, with a weak D call TRBD1 (5 bases). This CDR3 has 14 amino acids. CDR1 is SGHTA and CDR2 is FQGNSA in the germline V gene. V lost 5 bases and J 5 bases, leaving 15 bases between the germline ends. The CDR3 bases are TGTGCCAGCAGCATACAGCGGGGGAGGACTGAAGCTTTCTTT. Amino acids: CASSIQRGRTEAFF.

The chain is built from TRBV2 and TRBJ2-2; the D gene is possibly TRBD2 (5 bases). V gave up 4 bases and J gave up 6 bases, with 9 bases separating them. The germline V gene encodes CDR1 SNHLY and CDR2 FYNNEI. The CDR3 runs 13 residues. CDR3 coding DNA: TGTGCCAGCAGTGTTTCGGGGTCCGGGGAGCTGTTTTTT. Protein: CASSVSGSGELFF.

J is TRBJ1-2 and V is TRBV28; 8 positions agree with TRBD1. The trim removed 1 base at V and 6 bases at J, leaving 4 bases unmatched. Germline V lookup: CDR1 MDHEN, CDR2 SYDVKM. This CDR3 region has 14 residues. The CDR3: CASSLYGQGNGYTF. CDR3 in DNA: TGTGCCAGCAGTTTATATGGACAGGGCAATGGCTACACCTTC.

The chain couples TRBV5-4 to TRBJ1-2; 8 bases are shared with TRBD1. The CDR3 contains 17 residues. Germline values: CDR1 SGHNT, CDR2 YYREEE (reference sequence). V lost 3 bases and J lost 4; bases outside the gene matches: 14. The chain's CDR3 is CASSSGGQGATLYGYTF. In DNA form, the CDR3 reads TGTGCCAGCAGCTCCGGGGGGCAGGGGGCGACCCTCTATGGCTACACCTTC.

J is TRBJ1-1 and V is TRBV5-1; TRBD1 agrees at 7 bases. With V trimmed by 4 bases and J by 5 bases, 11 bases remained unmatched. CDR3 length: 15 amino acids. Germline lookup yields CDR1 SGHRS and CDR2 YFSETQ. This chain's CDR3 is CASSLYGGTETEAFF. CDR3 DNA: TGCGCCAGCAGCCTTTACGGTGGGACAGAGACTGAAGCTTTCTTT.

V and J are TRBV7-2 and TRBJ2-5; 12 nucleotides align to TRBD2. Germline V gives CDR1 SGHTA, CDR2 FQGNSA. J was trimmed by 4 bases and V by 7 bases; bases with no gene match: 4. The length of the CDR3 is 14 residues. CDR3: CASNPSGRVETQYF. CDR3 in DNA: TGTGCCAGCAACCCTAGCGGGAGGGTAGAGACCCAGTACTTC.

The rearrangement joins TRBV6-5 to TRBJ1-3; D gene ambiguous. Deletions cut 0 bases from V and 0 bases from J, with 9 bases between. The length of the CDR3 is 16 residues. CDR1 MNHEY and CDR2 SVGAGI come from the germline V gene. The DNA of the CDR3 is TGTGCCAGCAGTTACTCCTTAGGGAGCTCTGGAAACACCATATATTTT. Its protein product is CASSYSLGSSGNTIYF.

The J gene is TRBJ1-3, the V gene TRBV27; TRBD1 aligns across 7 bases. CDR3 length: 15 amino acids. The germline gives CDR1 MNHEY, CDR2 SMNVEV (reference sequence). V lost 5 bases, J lost 3 bases, and 7 bases stayed unmatched. CDR3 sequence reads: CASSSRGLDGNTIYF. The DNA of the CDR3 is TGTGCCAGCAGTAGTAGGGGGCTGGATGGAAACACCATATATTTT.

The chain has TRBV18 and TRBJ2-7; the match to TRBD2 covers 14 bases. J lost 6 bases, V lost 3 bases, and 7 bases had no gene match. This CDR3 is 16 amino acids long. Germline CDR1 reads KGHSH; CDR2 reads LQKENI. For the CDR3, the DNA is TGTGCCAGCTCACCCCCGGGACTAGCGGGAGAGGGCGAGCAGTACTTC. Its protein is CASSPPGLAGEGEQYF.

This clone was detected only a few times. The V and J genes are TRBV19 and TRBJ2-2, with TRBD2 identical over 13 bases. V lost 4 bases, J lost 7 bases, and 12 bases stayed unmatched. The CDR3 loop spans 18 amino acids. Per germline, CDR1 LNHDA and CDR2 SQIVND (reference sequence). The CDR3 loop is CASSKSGLAGRRVGELFF. The CDR3 bases are TGTGCCAGTAGTAAATCGGGACTAGCGGGAAGGAGGGTCGGGGAGCTGTTTTTT.

This chain joins TRBV7-3 and TRBJ2-5, with a possible D match to TRBD2 (5 bases). The CDR3 covers 13 residues. V was clipped by 6 bases and J by 6 bases, with 14 bases between them. From germline, CDR1 is SGHTA and CDR2 FQGTGA. The CDR3 region is CASSGPGEKTQYF. The DNA for the CDR3 is TGTGCCAGCAGTGGCCCCGGGGAGAAGACCCAGTACTTC.

On this clone: In the same sample, other DNA sequences code for this CDR3. The chain uses TRBV28 and TRBJ1-4; perhaps TRBD1 as D (5 bases). Looked up from germline, CDR1 is MDHEN and CDR2 is SYDVKM. CDR3 length equals 14 residues. The germline V and J ends were trimmed by 8 bases and 3 bases, with 13 bases remaining between them. The CDR3 region has the DNA TGTGCCAGCGGGGTGGGGCAGGCTAATGAAAAACTGTTTTTT. Translation: CASGVGQANEKLFF.

The chain carries TRBV28 and TRBJ2-6, with TRBD2 as a possible D gene (6 bases). CDR1 MDHEN and CDR2 SYDVKM come from the germline V gene. The CDR3 loop spans 16 amino acids. V was cut by 6 bases and J by 4 bases, with 16 bases left in between. The DNA of the CDR3 is TGTGCCAGCAGCGAGTATGGAGGGGCCGGGGCCAACGTCCTGACTTTC. The encoded protein is CASSEYGGAGANVLTF.

The chain is built from TRBV7-2 and TRBJ2-2; tentative D call: TRBD2 (6 bases). The CDR3 spans 13 residues. Germline CDR1 SGHTA, CDR2 FQGNSA. Trimming shortened V by 8 bases and J by 2 bases, and 9 bases separated the two germline ends. CDR3 DNA: TGTGCCAGCCGGGGGTATAACACCGGGGAGCTGTTTTTT. Its protein product is CASRGYNTGELFF.

V and J are TRBV5-1 and TRBJ2-5; 7 positions agree with TRBD1. CDR3 length: 14 residues. The J segment lost 1 base and the V segment lost 5 bases, leaving 5 bases of the junction unmatched. The germline gives CDR1 SGHRS, CDR2 YFSETQ. CDR3 nucleotides: TGCGCCAGCAGACCCGGGACAGTCCAAGAGACCCAGTACTTC. Translating gives CASRPGTVQETQYF.

V and J are TRBV5-1 and TRBJ1-4; D is perhaps TRBD1 (6 bases). CDR3 size: 15 residues. Trimming removed 2 bases at V and 5 bases at J, with 13 bases between. CDR1 and CDR2 (germline): SGHRS, YFSETQ. This CDR3 reads CASSFSGAGNEKLFF. For the CDR3, the DNA is TGCGCCAGCAGCTTTTCAGGGGCCGGCAATGAAAAACTGTTTTTT.

The rearrangement joins TRBV14 to TRBJ2-7; TRBD2 matches 7 bases. Looked up from germline, CDR1 is SGHDN and CDR2 is FVKESK. The J segment lost 2 bases and the V segment lost 4 bases, leaving 11 bases of the junction unmatched. The CDR3 is made up of 16 amino acids. Written as DNA, the CDR3 is TGTGCCAGCAGCCTAGACGTCGGGGGGTTAGCCTACGAGCAGTACTTC. Residues: CASSLDVGGLAYEQYF.

For this clone: Sequence at one end of the junction differs from germline and may be a read error. The CDR3 loop is CASSLGGSQEQFF. CDR3 nucleotide sequence: TGTGCTAGCAGCTTAGGCGGGAGTCAGGAGCAGTTCTTC. The chain carries TRBV7-7 and TRBJ2-1; the match to TRBD2 covers 7 bases. This CDR3 spans 13 amino acids. CDR1 and CDR2 (germline): SSHAT, FNYEAQ (reference sequence).

This chain uses TRBV5-4 with TRBJ2-1; tentatively, D is TRBD2 (5 bases). The CDR3 contains 15 residues. Germline V CDR1 and CDR2: SGHNT, YYREEE (reference sequence). V lost 2 bases and J 4 bases, leaving 13 bases between the germline ends. This chain's CDR3 is CASSFGRADYNEQFF. For the CDR3, the DNA is TGTGCCAGCAGCTTTGGGCGGGCAGATTACAATGAGCAGTTCTTC. The full variable domain, with the rest looked up from reference TRBV5-4 and TRBJ2-1, is ETGVTQSPTHLIKTRGQQVTLRCSSQSGHNTVSWYQQALGQGPQFIFQYYREEENGRGNFPPRFSGLQFPNYSSELNVNALELDDSALYLCASSFGRADYNEQFFGPGTRLTVL.